This T cell receptor (beta chain) emerged from a study of T cell repertoires in cytomegalovirus infection. Study context: Well-studied HLA-B-restricted epitopes and recently identified HLA-C-restricted epitopes of CMV were both used in the study. An indication of both CMV infection and matching HLA type came from public TCR beta signatures. Study-level points and caveats: Ex vivo, HLA-C-restricted CMV-specific TCR beta clonotypes prevailed over the rest of the response. There were carriers of CMV plus the relevant HLA, and cumulative public TCR beta family frequency identified them.

A word on this clonotype: What it binds is unknown.

In TCRdb, the reads were re-called with MiXCR into one record per CDR3 protein. The table lists approximately 470,000 distinct CDR3 sequences, approximately 40% of them singletons. The J segment lost 10 bases and the V segment lost 5 bases, leaving 13 bases of the junction unmatched. CDR3 length: 15 residues. The source is a human donor in good health (CMV status not recorded). Some clones in this sample may be carry-over from other donors' samples. V gene TRBV12-3 or TRBV12-4 combines with J gene TRBJ2-1, with TRBD2 matching 8 bases. The material was cultured PBMCs, obtained from culture after CMV antigen stimulation. CDR3 in amino acids: CASSTREVAGKEQFF. Written as DNA, the CDR3 is TGTGCCAGCAGTACACGGGAGGTAGCGGGGAAGGAGCAGTTCTTC.